This record concerns one T cell receptor beta chain sequence. Its target is unknown. This CDR3 comprises 13 residues. CDR1 is KGHSH, CDR2 LQKENI, per germline. V was cut by 2 bases and J by 8 bases, with 12 bases left in between. This record belongs to a study of T cell repertoires in cytomegalovirus infection. Across the whole study: The authors relied on CMV epitopes, both recently identified HLA-C-restricted and well-studied HLA-B-restricted. Shared public TCR beta signatures pointed to both CMV infection and a matching HLA type. Findings of the study overall: Ex vivo, HLA-C-restricted CMV-specific TCR beta clonotypes prevailed over the rest of the response. Individuals carrying CMV plus the relevant HLA were identified by cumulative frequency of public TCR beta families.

TCRdb reprocessed the reads via MiXCR and lists one record per CDR3 protein. The sample records about 570,000 distinct CDR3 sequences, under 45% being singletons. The TCR was taken from a human donor in good health (CMV status not recorded). Some clones in this sample may be carry-over from other donors' samples. The gene calls are TRBV18 and TRBJ1-2, with D perhaps TRBD1 (5 bases). Source: cultured PBMCs, taken from culture after CMV antigen stimulation. CDR3: CASSPVGEKGYTF. In DNA, the CDR3 is TGTGCCAGCTCACCAGTGGGGGAAAAAGGCTACACCTTC.